Given below is one TCR beta chain in context. CDR1 is SGHRS and CDR2 is YFSETQ in the germline V gene. The CDR3 is made up of 14 amino acids. Trimming took 1 base from V and 0 from J, leaving 7 bases between them. These data are taken from a study of blood T cell repertoires in COVID-19. Study-level information: Acute and convalescent COVID-19 specimens originated in the United States, Italy and Spain. T cells, B-cell-depleted T cells, or PBMCs supplied cDNA or gDNA.

Source study methods: Estimation of nucleated cell counts relied on the amplification of reference gene primers. Data came from immunoSEQ multiplex PCR; TCRdb stores just in-frame clones and leaves some out. The V and J calls and clone size were taken over from that table, and D and trimming were inferred from the DNA. Of tens of thousands of clones detected, 75% to 85% appear once; the ten largest clones hold around 50%. The rearrangement joins TRBV5-1 to TRBJ1-2; no firm D call. The sequencing sample was made of peripheral blood. The receptor was isolated from an older man with acute or convalescent COVID-19. In DNA form, the CDR3 reads TGCGCCAGCAGCTTGAGTGAGTCTAACTATGGCTACACCTTC. Translation: CASSLSESNYGYTF.